One and the same sample provided the 22 T cell receptor beta chains below, sequenced in a study of T cell responses to AZD1222 COVID-19 vaccine. The assay was immunoSEQ multiplex PCR, and TCRdb's table has in-frame clones only and misses some. The sample includes roughly 100,000 clones, 88% seen only once; the top ten take roughly 2.7%. This specimen was peripheral blood, taken on day 0 of AZD1222 vaccination. These receptors originate from an adult in good health.

CDR3 coding DNA: TGTGCCAGCAGCTCCCTAGGTGTTGAGCAGTTCTTC. Translation gives CASSSLGVEQFF. The J gene is TRBJ2-1, the V gene TRBV6-2 or TRBV6-3; D is unclear. V lost 6 bases to trimming and J lost 9 bases, with 12 bases between them. Germline V gene sequence: CDR1 MNHEY, CDR2 SVGEGT. The CDR3 consists of 12 residues.

The V gene is TRBV19, the J gene TRBJ1-3; D is uncertain. The CDR3 totals 14 residues. CDR1 is LNHDA, CDR2 SQIVND, per germline (reference sequence). Trimming took 3 bases from V and 8 from J, leaving 14 bases between them. The CDR3 here is CASSIQAGGDTIYF. The DNA of the CDR3 is TGTGCCAGTAGTATCCAGGCCGGCGGAGACACCATATATTTT.

V is TRBV15 and J is TRBJ1-1; D is possibly TRBD1 (6 bases). Germline assignment: CDR1 LNHNV and CDR2 YYDKDF (reference sequence). The V end was cut by 3 bases, the J end by 4 bases, with 18 bases between. CDR3 length: 16 amino acids. CDR3 sequence (DNA): TGTGCCACCAGCAGGCGAGGGGACACCCGAGGCACTGAAGCTTTCTTT. Translation: CATSRRGDTRGTEAFF.

The chain is built from TRBV5-1 and TRBJ1-4; no clear D. V lost 4 bases and J lost 0, with 7 bases in between. The CDR3 is 14 amino acids. Germline CDR1 and CDR2: SGHRS and YFSETQ. The CDR3 region has the DNA TGCGCCAGCAGCCTGATGTCAACTAATGAAAAACTGTTTTTT. It encodes CASSLMSTNEKLFF.

The chain uses TRBV7-2 and TRBJ2-6; 8 bases are shared with TRBD2. This CDR3 is built from 18 residues. V was pared by 5 bases and J by 1 base, with 10 bases of the junction left unmatched. Germline V gene sequence: CDR1 SGHTA, CDR2 FQGNSA. The CDR3 coding sequence is TGTGCCAGCAGCCCAAACCGTCGGGGGGGGTCTGGGGCCAACGTCCTGACTTTC. Translation gives CASSPNRRGGSGANVLTF. The full variable domain, rest sourced from reference TRBV7-2 and TRBJ2-6, is GAGVSQSPSNKVTEKGKDVELRCDPISGHTALYWYRQSLGQGLEFLIYFQGNSAPDKSGLPSDRFSAERTGGSVSTLTIQRTQQEDSAVYLCASSPNRRGGSGANVLTFGAGSRLTVL.

This chain links TRBV19 with TRBJ1-1; TRBD1 might be the D (5 bases). Per germline, CDR1 LNHDA and CDR2 SQIVND (reference sequence). Trimming took off 7 bases at V and 7 bases at J, with 16 bases between the two ends. CDR3 length: 13 residues. CDR3 loop: CASKLSGTVEAFF. In nucleotides, the CDR3 is TGTGCCAGTAAACTCTCCGGGACCGTTGAAGCTTTCTTT.

The V call is TRBV2, the J call TRBJ1-3; D remains unclear. Germline lookup yields CDR1 SNHLY and CDR2 FYNNEI. The CDR3 spans 14 residues. V lost 7 bases, J lost 4 bases, and 14 bases lay in between. The CDR3 spells CASNRLGSGNTIYF. CDR3 bases: TGTGCCAGCAACCGTTTGGGGTCCGGAAACACCATATATTTT.

This chain uses TRBV10-1 with TRBJ1-5, with D perhaps matching TRBD1 (5 bases). Trimming stripped 4 bases from V and 7 bases from J, with 17 bases between. The CDR3 sequence is 15 residues long. Germline assignment: CDR1 WNHNN and CDR2 SYGVQD (reference sequence). This chain's CDR3 is CASSVLGLGVQPQHF. DNA for the CDR3: TGCGCCAGCAGTGTATTGGGGCTAGGAGTGCAGCCCCAGCATTTT.

The chain uses TRBV28 and TRBJ1-3; TRBD1 matches 8 bases. Germline V gene data show CDR1 as MDHEN and CDR2 as SYDVKM. With 1 base clipped from V and 0 bases from J, the junction kept 2 bases outside the gene matches. CDR3 length: 16 residues. CDR3 in DNA: TGTGCCAGCAGTTTATCCGGGACAGGCTCTGGAAACACCATATATTTT. Protein product: CASSLSGTGSGNTIYF.

This clone was seen once. The chain couples TRBV27 to TRBJ2-5, with D possibly TRBD2 on 5 matching bases. Germline assignment: CDR1 MNHEY and CDR2 SMNVEV (reference sequence). V lost 5 bases and J 2 bases, leaving 15 bases between the germline ends. The CDR3 loop spans 15 amino acids. The CDR3 DNA reads TGTGCCAGCAGTCCCCCTGGAGGCAGTCAAGAGACCCAGTACTTC. Translated, it gives CASSPPGGSQETQYF.

This rearrangement joins TRBV7-9 to TRBJ2-1, with D perhaps matching TRBD2 (5 bases). The germline V and J ends were trimmed by 1 base and 6 bases, with 7 bases remaining between them. Germline CDR1 SEHNR, CDR2 FQNEAQ (reference sequence). This CDR3 contains 13 residues. Here the CDR3 reads CASSLVEGNEQFF. CDR3 nucleotides: TGTGCCAGCAGCTTAGTCGAGGGCAATGAGCAGTTCTTC.

The V and J genes are TRBV11-3 and TRBJ2-7; D possibly corresponds to TRBD1 (6 bases). The CDR3 has 13 residues. Germline assignment: CDR1 SGHNT and CDR2 YENEEA. Trimming took off 3 bases at V and 1 base at J, with 7 bases between the two ends. The CDR3 nucleotides are TGTGCCAGCAGCTTTCAGGGGTCCTACGAGCAGTACTTC. Its translation: CASSFQGSYEQYF. Supplemented by reference TRBV11-3 and TRBJ2-7, the full variable domain reads EAGVVQSPRYKIIEKKQPVAFWCNPISGHNTLYWYLQNLGQGPELLIRYENEEAVDDSQLPKDRFSAERLKGVDSTLKIQPAELGDSAVYLCASSFQGSYEQYFGPGTRLTVT.

This chain links TRBV28 with TRBJ1-5; TRBD1 is a possible D gene (5 bases). CDR1 MDHEN and CDR2 SYDVKM come from the germline V gene. The CDR3 has 13 amino acids. Trimming stripped 10 bases from V and 3 bases from J, with 13 bases between. CDR3 DNA: TGTGCCACCGCGGGGGGGAACAATCAGCCCCAGCATTTT. This sequence encodes CATAGGNNQPQHF.

This chain's CDR3 is CATSRGDSGPAKEQFF. DNA for the CDR3: TGTGCCACCAGCAGAGGTGATAGCGGGCCGGCGAAGGAGCAGTTCTTC. The chain couples TRBV15 to TRBJ2-1; 7 positions match TRBD2. Germline assignment: CDR1 LNHNV and CDR2 YYDKDF (reference sequence). V was pared by 1 base and J by 10 bases, with 13 bases of the junction left unmatched. The CDR3 is made up of 16 amino acids.

The chain joins TRBV7-2 to TRBJ2-1, with 14 bases matching TRBD2. The CDR3 is made up of 16 amino acids. V gave up 5 bases and J gave up 5 bases; unmatched junction bases: 5. The germline CDR1 and CDR2 sequences are SGHTA and FQGNSA. CDR3 DNA sequence: TGTGCCAGCAGCCCTCCGGGACTAGCGGGAGACAATGAGCAGTTCTTC. Translated, it gives CASSPPGLAGDNEQFF.

The chain uses TRBV14 and TRBJ2-1; TRBD1 agrees at 7 bases. The CDR3 consists of 13 residues. Germline CDR1 reads SGHDN; CDR2 reads FVKESK. V dropped 4 bases and J dropped 7; count of bases not matched to a gene: 4. Here the CDR3 DNA reads TGTGCCAGCAGCCCCGGGACAGAAAATGAGCAGTTCTTC. Protein product: CASSPGTENEQFF.

V and J are TRBV5-6 and TRBJ2-7, with D hard to call. V dropped 0 bases and J dropped 3 bases, with 7 bases sitting between them. Germline V gives CDR1 SGHDT, CDR2 YYEEEE. The CDR3 runs to 13 residues. CDR3 residues: CASSLGSDYEQYF. CDR3 DNA sequence: TGTGCCAGCAGCTTGGGGTCAGACTACGAGCAGTACTTC.

The chain carries TRBV6-2 or TRBV6-3 and TRBJ1-2; D uncertain. CDR3 length: 12 residues. The germline V and J ends were trimmed by 2 bases and 8 bases, with 9 bases remaining between them. Germline loops: CDR1 MNHEY, CDR2 SVGEGT. DNA for the CDR3: TGTGCCAGCAGTTACGCGGGCCGGGGCTACACCTTC. Translated: CASSYAGRGYTF.

The chain joins TRBV27 to TRBJ2-3; tentative D call: TRBD2 (6 bases). This CDR3 is built from 17 residues. Germline CDR1 is MNHEY and CDR2 is SMNVEV (reference sequence). With 8 bases removed from V and 0 bases from J, the gap between germline ends came to 21 bases. CDR3 sequence (DNA): TGTGCCAGCGCCCAAACCTTTGGCGGGACTAGCACAGATACGCAGTATTTT. As protein: CASAQTFGGTSTDTQYF.

The chain links TRBV5-1 to TRBJ2-5; possible D gene TRBD2, 6 bases. Per germline, CDR1 SGHRS and CDR2 YFSETQ. Trimming removed 0 bases from V and 3 bases from J, with 15 bases in between. This CDR3 contains 16 residues. The CDR3, as DNA: TGCGCCAGCAGCTTGGAGGGACGGGGAGGAAAAGAGACCCAGTACTTC. As protein: CASSLEGRGGKETQYF.

The CDR3 region is CASSVATGGNTGELFF. The CDR3 bases are TGTGCCAGCAGTGTAGCAACCGGGGGAAACACCGGGGAGCTGTTTTTT. The J gene is TRBJ2-2, the V gene TRBV5-4; TRBD2 is a possible D gene (6 bases). The germline V and J ends were trimmed by 5 bases and 2 bases, with 16 bases remaining between them. CDR3 length: 16 amino acids. CDR1 is SGHNT, CDR2 YYREEE, per germline (reference sequence). Drawing the rest from reference TRBV5-4 and TRBJ2-2, the complete variable domain is ETGVTQSPTHLIKTRGQQVTLRCSSQSGHNTVSWYQQALGQGPQFIFQYYREEENGRGNFPPRFSGLQFPNYSSELNVNALELDDSALYLCASSVATGGNTGELFFGEGSRLTVL.

Here the CDR3 reads CASSPNQVYTGFAARSTNEKLFF. CDR3 DNA sequence: TGTGCCAGCAGTCCAAATCAGGTTTATACAGGGTTTGCTGCGCGATCAACTAATGAAAAACTGTTTTTT. The V gene is TRBV3-1 (or the pseudogene TRBV3-2), the J gene TRBJ1-4; D perhaps matches TRBD1 (6 bases). The CDR3 is 23 residues long. Trimming shortened V by 6 bases and J by 0 bases, and 35 bases separated the two germline ends. CDR1 is LGHDT, CDR2 YNNKEL, per germline (reference sequence).